This note documents a single TCR beta chain sequence. Its antigen is not known. Punch biopsies of lesional scalp, plus peripheral blood, were taken from alopecia areata patients. Separation by sorting yielded CD4+ and CD8+ T cells from PBMCs. CDR3 length: 14 amino acids. CDR1 SEHNR and CDR2 FQNEAQ come from the germline V gene (reference sequence). V shed 6 bases and J shed 7 bases, with 16 bases lying between them. The sample originates from a study of CD8+ T cells in alopecia areata. General observations from the study: Researchers report lesional scalp, most notably alopecia totalis/universalis, outstripped normal scalp in clonality.

Following RNA extraction, reverse transcription yielded cDNA that acted as the sequencing template. Profiling relied on immunoSEQ multiplex PCR, and the TCRdb table lists in-frame clones only, not all of them. The table has 70,000 or so clones, 50% to 75% seen once. The chain carries TRBV7-9 and TRBJ2-4, with TRBD1 as a possible D gene (7 bases). This receptor was taken from a human donor with alopecia areata. Here the sequenced sample was CD8+ T cells sorted from blood, taken at week 0. The CDR3 sequence is CASSQGGQRNIQYF. CDR3 DNA sequence: TGTGCCAGCAGTCAGGGGGGCCAACGGAACATTCAGTACTTC.